This T cell receptor beta chain was identified in a study of control samples from healthy donors and cancer patients. Measured with immunoSEQ multiplex PCR; TCRdb has only the in-frame clones, and not every one. Of 120,000 or so clones detected, roughly 87% appear once; the ten largest clones hold around 2%. This CDR3 contains 15 residues. The germline V and J ends were trimmed by 2 bases and 0 bases, with 10 bases remaining between them. The V gene's germline CDR1 is LGHDT and CDR2 YNNKEL (reference sequence). The chain links TRBV3-1 (or the pseudogene TRBV3-2) to TRBJ1-2, with no clear D. Source material: blood. The TCR comes from a man aged 18 to 29 in good health. CDR3 residues: CASSQSVQANYGYTF. CDR3 coding DNA: TGTGCCAGCAGCCAATCCGTGCAAGCTAACTATGGCTACACCTTC.